This section outlines one T cell receptor (beta chain) sequence together with its context. Its target antigen remains unknown. Within one base of it there is no much larger clone, and no base qualities were kept. TCRbeta CDR3 regions were amplified from genomic DNA by means of the immunoSEQ Assay, a bias-controlled multiplex PCR. The paper's data handling went like this. The number of nucleated cells in each sample was estimated from the amplification of reference gene primers within the assay. Sequence reads were collapsed and filtered to measure the absolute abundance of every unique TCRbeta CDR3 rearrangement. For each sample, productive Simpson clonality was calculated as the square root of Simpson's diversity index over productive rearrangements. TCRdb took over this immuneACCESS table, retaining in-frame rearrangements with V and J assigned. Such tables are incomplete; in checked studies, under half of the missing clones stem from an unresolved V gene, and the remainder is unexplained. Clone size and the V and J calls come from that table; the DNA yielded D and trimming. The sample data list 300,000 to 350,000 clones, and about 88% of these were observed just once. The top ten clones comprise 1% of the sample.

This sample was included in a study of blood T cell repertoires in COVID-19 (TCRdb year 2020). Context from the whole study: Collaborator samples came from the United States, Italy and Spain and covered acute and convalescent phases of COVID-19. Subjects who had been exposed to COVID-19, were actively infected with it, or had recovered from it provided the deeply sampled blood TCRbeta repertoires that made up the dataset. Where HLA class I and class II types were available, the types were taken from metadata supplied by the sample provider, not from assay-based typing. Samples were obtained from the ongoing ImmuneRACE study (first 160 participants) and from 950 to 1,500 subjects provided by 6 global collaborators. A de-identified subject ID, COVID-19 status, age in years and sex were almost always included in the sample metadata. The repertoires were released in a freely available public database intended as a resource for research on the immune response to SARS-CoV-2. The material from the prospective study consisted of cDNA or gDNA derived from T cells, B-cell-depleted T cells, or PBMCs. Findings and caveats that apply to the study as a whole: Clinical and demographic metadata were provided uncurated, with the amount varying by source and participant.

Enrolling through a virtual design, the prospective study's participants ranged in age from roughly 18 to 95 years and lived across some 22 United States geographic areas. In the prospective study, cohorts were assigned on the basis of participant-reported clinical history obtained from a screening survey and a study questionnaire. Recovered participants in ImmuneRACE Cohort 3 were defined by two consecutive negative NP/OP PCR tests, clearance by a healthcare professional, or resolution of symptoms. In the prospective study, mobile phlebotomists collected whole blood, serum and a nasopharyngeal or oropharyngeal swab from each participant. Additional blood draws and questionnaires over an approximately 2-month period could optionally be provided by prospective study participants. Before DNA extraction, blood samples from the prospective study were shipped at room temperature or frozen. From the germline V gene, CDR1 is SGHTA and CDR2 is FQGNSA. Reading from cysteine to phenylalanine, the CDR3 counts 16 amino acids. Of all the DNA, just the CDR3 is kept, 48 bases in frame from base 1. The germline ends are 17 bases apart after V is trimmed by 0 bases and J by 6 bases.

The sequence was obtained from a woman aged 25 to 39 who had recovered from COVID-19. The chain couples TRBV7-2 to TRBJ1-2; no D segment can be confidently identified. The sequencing input was PBMCs or T cells enriched from blood (not recorded which). The DNA sequence is given as TGTGCCAGCAGCTTAGCGCTAATTAAGAGGGTGGATGGCTACACCTTC. Its protein product is CASSLALIKRVDGYTF.